The 3 T cell receptor beta chains below were found in one sample sequenced in a study of T cells in Graves' hyperthyroidism and ophthalmopathy. TCR beta CDR3 regions were amplified from RNA transcripts. When the TCR CDR3 underwent first-round RT-PCR, the HTBI primer set was used. TCRdb independently ran MiXCR on the multiplex PCR reads; one entry per CDR3 protein. The sample has 550,000 to 600,000 distinct CDR3 sequences, 12% to 15% seen once. The sequencing sample was made of blood. These receptor sequences come from a woman between 18 and 29 years old with Graves' ophthalmopathy.

This sequence joins TRBV6-1 and TRBJ1-2; D unresolved. Germline V lookup: CDR1 MNHNS, CDR2 SASEGT. CDR3 size: 13 residues. The V and J ends lost 7 bases and 4 bases respectively, with 13 bases between them. The CDR3 nucleotides read TGTGCCAGCACCTCCGCTACCCTCTATGGCTACACCTTC. It yields the protein CASTSATLYGYTF.

This clonotype showed up many times. The chain has TRBV28 and TRBJ1-5, with D possibly matching TRBD1 (5 bases). CDR1 and CDR2 (germline): MDHEN, SYDVKM. The CDR3 covers 17 residues. V was pared by 0 bases and J by 2 bases, with 14 bases between. The CDR3: CASSLWDIRVGNQPQHF. CDR3 in DNA: TGTGCCAGCAGTTTATGGGACATAAGGGTCGGCAATCAGCCCCAGCATTTT.

The chain employs TRBV30 and TRBJ1-6, with unresolved D. Trimming removed 6 bases at V and 7 bases at J, with 16 bases between. Per the germline V gene, CDR1 is GTSNPN and CDR2 is SVGIG (reference sequence). The CDR3 covers 14 residues. The CDR3 DNA reads TGTGCCTGTCAACGGAGCAGGCAGAATTCACCCCTCCACTTT. The encoded protein is CACQRSRQNSPLHF.